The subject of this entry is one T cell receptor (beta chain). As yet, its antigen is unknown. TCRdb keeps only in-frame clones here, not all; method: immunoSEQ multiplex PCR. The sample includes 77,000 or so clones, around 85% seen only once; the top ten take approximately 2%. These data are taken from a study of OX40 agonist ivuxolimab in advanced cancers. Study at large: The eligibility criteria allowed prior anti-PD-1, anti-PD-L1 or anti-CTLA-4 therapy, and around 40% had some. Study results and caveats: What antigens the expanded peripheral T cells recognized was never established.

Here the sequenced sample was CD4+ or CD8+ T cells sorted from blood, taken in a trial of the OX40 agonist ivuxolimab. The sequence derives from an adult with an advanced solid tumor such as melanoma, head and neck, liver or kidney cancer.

The CDR3 nucleotides read TGCGCCAGCAGCCCGAGGGACAGGGGGCTTGGAAACACCATATATTTT. This translates into CASSPRDRGLGNTIYF. V is TRBV5-1 and J is TRBJ1-3; 12 bases align to TRBD1. CDR1 SGHRS and CDR2 YFSETQ come from the germline V gene. The CDR3 is 16 residues long. The trim removed 4 bases at V and 3 bases at J, leaving 5 bases unmatched.